The TCR beta chain under discussion was sequenced for a study of cytomegalovirus exposure and HLA in healthy donors. Points from the study as a whole: Previous analysis showed most TCR beta V segments were productive about 87% or about 30% of the time. Presence/absence analyses took donor sequencing depth as roughly uniform.

About this clone: Its antigen is as yet unknown.

The CDR3 is made up of 14 amino acids. V was clipped by 2 bases and J by 0 bases, with 7 bases between them. CDR1 and CDR2 from the germline V gene are SGHVS and FQNEAQ. The PCR contained 60 Vbeta and 13 Jbeta primers. Sequenced by immunoSEQ multiplex PCR; TCRdb stores in-frame clones only, minus some. The data contain 84,000 or so clones, more than 60% of them singletons. This chain connects TRBV7-8 to TRBJ1-1, with D perhaps matching TRBD1 (6 bases). The receptor was derived from a man under 40 in good health and CMV-seronegative. The sequencing sample was made of PBMCs. CDR3 protein: CASSLYRVNTEAFF. The CDR3 nucleotides read TGTGCCAGCAGCTTATACAGGGTGAACACTGAAGCTTTCTTT.